These 14 T cell receptor beta chains were all obtained from the same sample, sequenced in a study of blood T cell repertoires in COVID-19. Sequencing used immunoSEQ multiplex PCR; TCRdb keeps in-frame clones, though not all of them. The repertoire holds about 250,000 clones, with around 88% as singletons. What was sequenced was PBMCs or T cells enriched from blood (not recorded which). The receptors were sampled from a man between 40 and 49 years old who had recovered from COVID-19.

The rearrangement links TRBV19 to TRBJ2-7; TRBD1 aligns across 7 bases. Trimming removed 5 bases from V and 2 bases from J; junction bases left unmatched: 9. Germline V gene sequence: CDR1 LNHDA, CDR2 SQIVND (reference sequence). The CDR3 has 15 amino acids. CDR3 amino acids: CASSPRGRGTYEQYF. The CDR3 coding sequence is TGTGCCAGTAGTCCTAGGGGGCGAGGAACCTACGAGCAGTACTTC.

The chain combines TRBV4-3 with TRBJ2-3, with D possibly TRBD2 on 6 matching bases. Germline CDR1 is LGHNA and CDR2 is YSLEER. The CDR3 contains 14 residues. Trimming took off 0 bases at V and 6 bases at J, with 10 bases between the two ends. CDR3 protein: CASSQDTSRDTQYF. The CDR3 nucleotides are TGCGCCAGCAGCCAAGACACTAGCAGGGATACGCAGTATTTT.

The rearrangement links TRBV28 to TRBJ2-1; 7 bases are a match to TRBD2. The CDR3 totals 16 residues. The germline gives CDR1 MDHEN, CDR2 SYDVKM. Unmatched junction bases numbered 12, after V lost 10 bases and J lost 0 bases. DNA of the CDR3: TGTGCCACCACGGATGGAGCGGGACCCTCCTACAATGAGCAGTTCTTC. It codes for CATTDGAGPSYNEQFF.

The chain joins TRBV24-1 to TRBJ2-5; 12 nucleotides agree with TRBD2. The CDR3 covers 16 residues. Trimming cost V 3 bases and J 2 bases; bases outside gene matches: 3. The germline CDR1 and CDR2 sequences are KGHDR and SFDVKD. The CDR3 here is CATSDPSGGGQETQYF. The CDR3 nucleotides read TGTGCCACCAGTGATCCTAGCGGGGGGGGGCAAGAGACCCAGTACTTC.

V usage is TRBV29-1 and J usage is TRBJ2-3, with 8 bases identical to TRBD1. CDR1 and CDR2 from the germline V gene are SQVTM and ANQGSEA. The V and J ends lost 4 bases and 8 bases, in that order; junction bases with no gene match: 20. This CDR3 is built from 17 residues. CDR3 in amino acids: CSVADRVVPGRGGTQYF. The CDR3 DNA follows: TGCAGCGTTGCGGACAGGGTCGTACCGGGGAGAGGGGGTACGCAGTATTTT.

The gene calls are TRBV29-1 and TRBJ2-1; D unclear. The CDR3 is made up of 13 amino acids. Trimming pared 0 bases from V and 6 bases from J, leaving 9 bases between. From germline, CDR1 is SQVTM and CDR2 ANQGSEA. CDR3 in amino acids: CSVEDSKSNEQFF. CDR3 in DNA: TGCAGCGTTGAAGATAGCAAGTCCAATGAGCAGTTCTTC.

This clone was recorded only once. The J gene is TRBJ1-5, the V gene TRBV7-2; D may be TRBD1 (5 bases). Germline V lookup: CDR1 SGHTA, CDR2 FQGNSA. V lost 5 bases, J lost 5 bases, and 13 bases lay in between. The CDR3 is made up of 14 amino acids. CDR3: CASSLRAGHQPQHF. The CDR3 nucleotides read TGTGCCAGCAGCCTAAGGGCAGGGCATCAGCCCCAGCATTTT.

The rearrangement joins TRBV11-2 to TRBJ2-1; tentatively, D is TRBD1 (5 bases). The germline V gene has CDR1 SGHAT and CDR2 FQNNGV. This CDR3 region has 16 residues. The V and J ends lost 5 bases and 5 bases respectively, with 19 bases between them. DNA of the CDR3: TGTGCCAGCAGCCAGATGGTGCAGGGTTCCCACAATGAGCAGTTCTTC. Residues: CASSQMVQGSHNEQFF.

The chain combines TRBV24-1 with TRBJ1-4; D perhaps matches TRBD1 (6 bases). The CDR3 loop spans 15 amino acids. The germline V and J ends were trimmed by 4 bases and 3 bases, with 11 bases remaining between them. Germline CDR1 is KGHDR and CDR2 is SFDVKD. The CDR3, as DNA: TGTGCCACCAGTGACCCACAGGGCCCTAATGAAAAACTGTTTTTT. Protein: CATSDPQGPNEKLFF.

CDR3 nucleotide sequence: TGTGCCAGCAGCCCCCGAGGACTAGCGGGAAACAATGAGCAGTTCTTC. Its protein is CASSPRGLAGNNEQFF. The chain joins TRBV11-2 to TRBJ2-1; 12 nucleotides match TRBD2. The germline gives CDR1 SGHAT, CDR2 FQNNGV. The CDR3 length is 16 residues. V gave up 5 bases and J gave up 5 bases; unmatched junction bases: 7.

The rearrangement joins TRBV19 to TRBJ1-5; a possible D gene is TRBD1 (5 bases). This CDR3 has 16 residues. The germline V and J ends were trimmed by 5 bases and 0 bases, with 14 bases remaining between them. Germline CDR1 LNHDA, CDR2 SQIVND (reference sequence). CDR3 residues: CASSPSTAYSNQPQHF. The CDR3 nucleotides are TGTGCCAGTAGTCCTTCGACAGCCTATAGCAATCAGCCCCAGCATTTT.

The chain combines TRBV12-3 or TRBV12-4 with TRBJ1-5; D call uncertain. The CDR3 runs to 13 residues. The germline V and J ends were trimmed by 3 bases and 0 bases, with 3 bases remaining between them. The CDR3 coding sequence is TGTGCCAGCAGTTTGTATAGCAATCAGCCCCAGCATTTT. This sequence encodes CASSLYSNQPQHF.

The chain uses TRBV6-6 and TRBJ2-7; D tentatively reads TRBD1 or TRBD2 (5 bases each). Germline assignment: CDR1 MNHNY and CDR2 SVGAGI (reference sequence). V was clipped by 5 bases and J by 1 base, with 21 bases between them. The CDR3 runs 17 residues. The CDR3 loop is CASSQGAGVGISYEQYF. The CDR3 DNA sequence: TGTGCCAGCAGTCAGGGCGCGGGTGTCGGGATATCCTACGAGCAGTACTTC.

The chain recombines TRBV7-6 with TRBJ1-1; 11 bases are a match to TRBD1. J lost 6 bases, V lost 6 bases, and 6 bases had no gene match. The CDR3 is 14 amino acids. Germline-derived CDR1 and CDR2 are SGHVS and FNYEAQ. CDR3: CASRRTGGASEAFF. DNA for the CDR3: TGTGCCAGCAGAAGGACAGGGGGCGCTTCTGAAGCTTTCTTT.